The T cell receptor (beta chain) described here comes from a study of blood T cell repertoires in COVID-19. Germline V CDR1 and CDR2: SGDLS, YYNGEE. This CDR3 region has 15 residues. J was trimmed by 7 bases and V by 3 bases; bases with no gene match: 8. The protocol was immunoSEQ multiplex PCR, while the TCRdb copy is restricted to in-frame clones and leaves out a portion. This sample has tens of thousands of clones, with 90% to 95% found just once. The chain has TRBV9 and TRBJ2-7; 12 bases line up with TRBD1. This receptor was identified in a man between 60 and 75 years old with active or convalescent COVID-19. Material for sequencing was peripheral blood. The CDR3 region is CASSAPGQGAGEQYF. The CDR3 DNA reads as TGTGCCAGCAGCGCCCCGGGACAGGGGGCAGGGGAGCAGTACTTC.